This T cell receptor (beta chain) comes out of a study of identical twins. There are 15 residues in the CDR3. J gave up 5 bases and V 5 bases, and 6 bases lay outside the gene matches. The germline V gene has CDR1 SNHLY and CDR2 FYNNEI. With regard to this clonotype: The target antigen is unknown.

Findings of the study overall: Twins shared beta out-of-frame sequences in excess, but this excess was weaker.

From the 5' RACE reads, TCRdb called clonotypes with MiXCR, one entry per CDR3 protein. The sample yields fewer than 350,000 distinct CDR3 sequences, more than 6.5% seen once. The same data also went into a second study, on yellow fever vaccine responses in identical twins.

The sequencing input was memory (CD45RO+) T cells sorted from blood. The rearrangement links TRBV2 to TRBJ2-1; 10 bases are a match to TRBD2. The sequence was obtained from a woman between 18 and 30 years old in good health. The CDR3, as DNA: TGTGCCAGCAGTCAGACTAGCGGGTATAACAATGAGCAGTTCTTC. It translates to CASSQTSGYNNEQFF. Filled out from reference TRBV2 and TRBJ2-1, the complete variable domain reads EPEVTQTPSHQVTQMGQEVILRCVPISNHLYFYWYRQILGQKVEFLVSFYNNEISEKSEIFDDQFSVERPDGSNFTLKIRSTKLEDSAMYFCASSQTSGYNNEQFFGPGTRLTVL.